These T cell receptor beta chains were read from a single sample in a study of shared clonotypes between healthy human individuals. Assay used: immunoSEQ multiplex PCR; TCRdb lists only in-frame clones, some missing. The table includes approximately 2,000,000 clones, 93% detected once. The sample was naive CD8+ T cells from PBMCs. Source of these receptors: a man younger than 35 in good health. Some clones in this sample may be carry-over from other donors' samples. Each CDR3 is given with its conserved first and last residue. A D gene is named only where the DNA matches it firmly. A row's size may be missing; if present it is once, few, many or a size class.

TRBV13	TRBJ2-2	TRBD2	-	CASSPPSASGTGELFF	TGTGCCAGCAGCCCCCCCTCGGCTAGCGGCACCGGGGAGCTGTTTTTT
TRBV19	TRBJ1-2	-	-	CASSINGGTAFDYGYTF	TGTGCCAGTAGTATTAACGGAGGGACCGCCTTTGACTATGGCTACACCTTC
TRBV4-1	TRBJ2-7	TRBD2	-	CASSQELAGGNYEQYF	TGCGCCAGCAGCCAAGAGCTAGCGGGGGGAAACTACGAGCAGTACTTC
TRBV10-3	TRBJ2-7	TRBD1	-	CAISGDRGSSYEQYF	TGTGCCATCAGTGGGGACAGGGGATCCTCCTACGAGCAGTACTTC
TRBV7-2	TRBJ2-5	-	-	CASSLVRGKETQYF	TGTGCCAGCAGCTTAGTCCGGGGGAAAGAGACCCAGTACTTC
TRBV28	TRBJ2-1	TRBD2	-	CASSFLGTSGYNEQFF	TGTGCCAGCAGTTTTCTAGGGACTAGCGGCTACAATGAGCAGTTCTTC
TRBV4-1	TRBJ1-1	TRBD1	-	CASSERGTGYGTEAFF	TGCGCCAGCAGCGAGCGGGGGACAGGGTATGGCACTGAAGCTTTCTTT
TRBV2	TRBJ2-7	TRBD2	-	CASSKPSGRTSHEQYF	TGTGCCAGCAGTAAACCAAGCGGGAGAACATCCCACGAGCAGTACTTC
TRBV4-1	TRBJ1-1	TRBD1	-	CASSQLFVMGTETTEAFF	TGCGCCAGCAGCCAACTGTTTGTTATGGGGACAGAGACCACTGAAGCTTTCTTT
TRBV27	TRBJ2-7	-	once	CASSYRWESNEQYF	TGTGCCAGCAGTTACAGGTGGGAGTCAAACGAGCAGTACTTC
TRBV27	TRBJ1-2	-	-	CASRGRGGLRYTF	TGTGCCAGCAGGGGAAGGGGGGGCCTCCGCTACACCTTC
TRBV5-6	TRBJ2-3	-	-	CASSLEGVWGRATDTQYF	TGTGCCAGCAGCTTGGAAGGGGTCTGGGGGCGGGCCACAGATACGCAGTATTTT
TRBV11-2	TRBJ1-2	-	-	CASSPRGRGLYGYTF	TGTGCCAGCAGCCCCCGGGGGCGGGGGCTGTATGGCTACACCTTC
TRBV9	TRBJ2-1	-	-	CASSVVQGLGNEQFF	TGTGCCAGCAGCGTTGTACAGGGCCTAGGCAATGAGCAGTTCTTC
TRBV5-3	TRBJ1-2	-	-	CARSFERSRYGYTF	TGTGCCAGAAGCTTTGAAAGAAGCCGCTATGGCTACACCTTC
TRBV27	TRBJ2-1	-	-	CASSLSIGSSYNEQFF	TGTGCCAGCAGTTTATCCATAGGAAGCTCCTACAATGAGCAGTTCTTC
TRBV29-1	TRBJ1-1	-	-	CSSQGGLNTEAFF	TGCAGCTCCCAAGGAGGATTGAACACTGAAGCTTTCTTT